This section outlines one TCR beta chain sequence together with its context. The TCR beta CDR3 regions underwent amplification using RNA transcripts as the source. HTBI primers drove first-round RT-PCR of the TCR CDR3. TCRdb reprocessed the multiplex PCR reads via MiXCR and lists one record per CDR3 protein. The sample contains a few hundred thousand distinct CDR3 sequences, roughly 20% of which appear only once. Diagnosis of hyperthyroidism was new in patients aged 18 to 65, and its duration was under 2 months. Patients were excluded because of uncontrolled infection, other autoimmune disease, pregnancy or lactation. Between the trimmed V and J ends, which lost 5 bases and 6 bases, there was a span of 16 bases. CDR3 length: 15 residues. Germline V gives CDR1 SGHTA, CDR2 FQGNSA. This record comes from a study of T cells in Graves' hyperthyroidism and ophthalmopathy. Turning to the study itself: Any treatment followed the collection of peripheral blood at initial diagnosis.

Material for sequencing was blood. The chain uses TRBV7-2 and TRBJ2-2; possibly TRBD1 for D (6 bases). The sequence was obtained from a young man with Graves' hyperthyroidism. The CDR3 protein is CASSPGTYRAGELFF. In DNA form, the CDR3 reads TGTGCCAGCAGCCCCGGGACATATAGGGCCGGGGAGCTGTTTTTT.